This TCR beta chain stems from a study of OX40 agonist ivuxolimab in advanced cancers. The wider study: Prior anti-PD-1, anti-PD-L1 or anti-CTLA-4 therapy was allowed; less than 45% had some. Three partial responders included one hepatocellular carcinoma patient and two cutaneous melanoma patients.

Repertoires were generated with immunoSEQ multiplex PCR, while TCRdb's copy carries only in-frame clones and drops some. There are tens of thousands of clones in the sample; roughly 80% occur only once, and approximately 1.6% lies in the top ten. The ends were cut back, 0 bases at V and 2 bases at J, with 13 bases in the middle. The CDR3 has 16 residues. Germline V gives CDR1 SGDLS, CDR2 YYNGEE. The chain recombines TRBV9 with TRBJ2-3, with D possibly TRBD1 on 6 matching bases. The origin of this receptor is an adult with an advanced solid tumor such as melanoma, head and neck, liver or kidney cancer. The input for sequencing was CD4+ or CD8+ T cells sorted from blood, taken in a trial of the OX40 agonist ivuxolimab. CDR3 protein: CASSVVGSGATDTQYF. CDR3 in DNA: TGTGCCAGCAGCGTAGTTGGGTCAGGGGCCACAGATACGCAGTATTTT.